In its sample, the clone carrying this TCR beta chain was seen once. Other nucleotide sequences in the sample specify the same CDR3. The data were obtained in a study of blood T cell repertoires in COVID-19. CDR3 length equals 15 residues. V gave up 4 bases and J gave up 0 bases; unmatched junction bases: 3. Germline loops: CDR1 MNHEY, CDR2 SVGAGI. The method was immunoSEQ multiplex PCR; TCRdb's version includes in-frame clones alone and lacks a portion of them. The sample consists of under 90,000 clones, around 79% of them appearing once. The source of this sequence is a middle-aged man with active or convalescent COVID-19. The genes are TRBV6-5 and TRBJ2-7; 10 positions agree with TRBD2. Sequencing used peripheral blood. The CDR3 reads CASSSLAGGSYEQYF. CDR3 bases: TGTGCCAGCAGTTCATTAGCGGGGGGCTCCTACGAGCAGTACTTC.